Below, 9 T cell receptor beta chains from the same sample are listed, as sequenced in a study of T cell repertoires in cytomegalovirus infection. Each CDR3 protein gets one entry after TCRdb re-called the reads with MiXCR. The table includes about 130,000 distinct CDR3 sequences, more than 7% detected once. Material: PBMCs. The source is a human donor in good health (CMV status not recorded). Some clones in this sample may be carry-over from other donors' samples.

In this sample, this clonotype turned up many times. J is TRBJ2-4 and V is TRBV7-2; 9 bases line up with TRBD1. In germline, CDR1 is SGHTA, CDR2 FQGNSA. Trimming removed 2 bases from V and 2 bases from J; junction bases left unmatched: 13. This CDR3 has 19 amino acids. CDR3 sequence: CASSLSPQGGQGSKNIQYF. CDR3 DNA sequence: TGTGCCAGCAGCTTAAGCCCGCAGGGGGGACAGGGATCCAAAAACATTCAGTACTTC.

This clonotype occurred many times. The rearrangement links TRBV7-6 to TRBJ2-6, with D uncertain. V was pared by 5 bases and J by 2 bases, with 7 bases between. The CDR3 has 14 amino acids. Per germline, CDR1 SGHVS and CDR2 FNYEAQ. The CDR3 DNA sequence: TGTGCCAGCAGCCCCAGTCCTGGGGCCAACGTCCTGACTTTC. Protein product: CASSPSPGANVLTF.

This clonotype came up many times. The gene calls are TRBV7-9 and TRBJ1-1, with TRBD1 identical over 8 bases. The junction had 5 bases not matched to a gene; V was cut back by 4 bases and J by 4 bases. The CDR3 spans 14 residues. In germline, CDR1 is SEHNR, CDR2 FQNEAQ (reference sequence). The CDR3 DNA is TGTGCCAGCAGCTCGACAGGGGAGGGCACTGAAGCTTTCTTT. This gives the protein CASSSTGEGTEAFF.

In this sample, this clonotype turned up many times. The chain is built from TRBV28 and TRBJ2-7; D is possibly TRBD1 or TRBD2 (5 bases each). The V end lost 8 bases, the J end lost 6 bases, and 17 bases lay between the germline ends. The CDR3 loop spans 13 amino acids. Per germline, CDR1 MDHEN and CDR2 SYDVKM. Here the CDR3 reads CASVVPGAGEQYF. CDR3 nucleotides: TGTGCCAGCGTCGTCCCCGGGGCTGGCGAGCAGTACTTC.

This sequence joins TRBV29-1 and TRBJ2-2; TRBD2 aligns across 7 bases. Germline V lookup: CDR1 SQVTM, CDR2 ANQGSEA. There are 14 residues in the CDR3. V gave up 7 bases and J gave up 8 bases; unmatched junction bases: 13. CDR3 loop: CSARAGTREGELFF. The CDR3 DNA reads TGCAGCGCCCGAGCGGGGACGCGGGAAGGGGAGCTGTTTTTT.

This clonotype was detected many times. V and J are TRBV7-2 and TRBJ1-5, with D possibly being TRBD1 (5 bases). With 4 bases removed from V and 1 base from J, the gap between germline ends came to 8 bases. Germline CDR1 and CDR2: SGHTA and FQGNSA. This CDR3 has 14 amino acids. The CDR3 region has the DNA TGTGCCAGCAGCTCCCGGGACAGCAATCAGCCCCAGCATTTT. Translated: CASSSRDSNQPQHF.

This clonotype has just a few counts. The V call is TRBV20-1, the J call TRBJ2-5; TRBD2 matches at 11 bases. Germline CDR1 DFQATT, CDR2 SNEGSKA (reference sequence). This CDR3 contains 16 residues. With V trimmed by 2 bases and J by 1 base, 6 bases remained unmatched. The CDR3 is CSARSLAGGFQETQYF. As DNA, the CDR3 is TGCAGTGCTAGAAGTCTAGCGGGGGGATTCCAAGAGACCCAGTACTTC.

This clonotype occurred many times. The CDR3 region is CATISSARNSPLHF. CDR3 nucleotide sequence: TGTGCCACCATTTCTTCAGCCCGGAATTCACCCCTCCACTTT. The chain carries TRBV7-2 and TRBJ1-6; no definite D call. Trimming removed 10 bases from V and 7 bases from J, with 17 bases in between. CDR1 and CDR2 from the germline V gene are SGHTA and FQGNSA. The CDR3 extends over 14 amino acids.

The J gene is TRBJ2-6, the V gene TRBV2; TRBD1 might be the D (6 bases). CDR3 length: 15 amino acids. In germline, CDR1 is SNHLY, CDR2 FYNNEI. Trimming took off 6 bases at V and 4 bases at J, with 13 bases between the two ends. The chain's CDR3 is CASSAGATGANVLTF. CDR3 DNA: TGTGCCAGCAGCGCAGGGGCGACCGGGGCCAACGTCCTGACTTTC.